This T cell receptor beta chain was sequenced during a study of blood T cells in healthy people across ages. Study context: Template switching captured about one barcoded beta molecule per two T cells.

The study's findings and limits: There were more naive CD4+ cells and higher diversity in long-lived donors than in aged donors.

The authors ran a second PCR of 7 to 11 cycles using a sample-barcoded 5' primer and a J-beta primer mix. TCRdb processed the 5' RACE reads anew with MiXCR; each CDR3 protein has one entry. The sample shows around 800,000 distinct CDR3 sequences, under 30% of them seen only once. CDR1 and CDR2 (germline): SEHNR, FQNEAQ (reference sequence). Trimming left V 2 bases short and J 7 bases short, with 9 bases between. The CDR3 contains 14 residues. As for this clonotype: What it binds is not known.

The sample also formed part of further work on T cells of mothers and their children. According to that study: Whatever RNA was extracted went entirely into cDNA synthesis, at roughly 1.4 ug per 15 ul.

This sequence originates from a boy younger than 18 in good health. Sequenced material: blood. The chain carries TRBV7-9 and TRBJ1-6; possibly TRBD1 for D (5 bases). CDR3 nucleotide sequence: TGTGCCAGCAGCTTATGGGACGGGAATTCACCCCTCCACTTT. It specifies CASSLWDGNSPLHF.